Presented here are 7 T cell receptor beta chains from one specimen sequenced in a study of regulatory T cells in long-lasting Graves disease. Described time point: newly diagnosed GD, antithyroid drugs for less than 3 months. From RNA extracted from PBMCs, the TCR library was made. CDR3-region Arm-PCR and iRepertoire HTBI primers produced the TCR beta libraries. TCRdb ran MiXCR on the multiplex PCR reads and lists one entry per CDR3 protein. This table has about 540,000 distinct CDR3 sequences, about 14% appearing once. These data also formed part of another study, on T cells in Graves' hyperthyroidism and ophthalmopathy.

The sequencing here drew on peripheral blood mononuclear cells (PBMCs), taken at new diagnosis, from a patient treated with antithyroid drugs. These receptors came from a man aged 30-40 years with Graves disease.

In its sample, this clonotype was seen a few times. This chain connects TRBV4-2 to TRBJ2-3; 7 nucleotides agree with TRBD2. V gave up 0 bases and J gave up 6 bases; unmatched junction bases: 6. The CDR3 contains 15 residues. CDR1 and CDR2 from the germline V gene are LGHNA and YNFKEQ. CDR3 region: CASSQERREVDTQYF. The CDR3, as DNA: TGTGCCAGCAGCCAAGAGCGACGGGAGGTGGATACGCAGTATTTT.

This clonotype appeared a few times. The rearrangement joins TRBV25-1 to TRBJ1-6, with no clear D. Trimming left V 0 bases short and J 7 bases short, with 16 bases between. The CDR3 contains 17 residues. In germline, CDR1 is MGHDK, CDR2 SYGVNS. The CDR3: CASSEYLTSVSNSPLHF. CDR3 bases: TGTGCCAGCAGTGAATACCTGACATCCGTCTCCAATTCACCCCTCCACTTT.

As concerns this clonotype: This may be a read error: a much more frequent sequence differs by one nucleotide. The chain links TRBV20-1 to TRBJ2-1; maybe TRBD2 (5 bases). The end of the DNA fits TRBJ2-5 better, so the J call may be wrong. Germline V gene sequence: CDR1 DFQATT, CDR2 SNEGSKA (reference sequence). This CDR3 has 14 residues. CDR3 amino acids: CSATSLDSQETQYF. The CDR3 nucleotides are TGCAGTGCTACGAGTTTGGACTCCCAAGAGACCCAGTACTTC.

The chain uses TRBV6-2 or TRBV6-3 and TRBJ1-3; D is undetermined. V lost 5 bases and J 0 bases, leaving 14 bases between the germline ends. The CDR3 spans 16 residues. From germline, CDR1 is MNHEY and CDR2 SVGEGT. The CDR3 region is CASSRHLRDSGNTIYF. The DNA for the CDR3 is TGTGCCAGCAGTCGACACCTCCGAGACTCTGGAAACACCATATATTTT.

This clonotype was detected many times. J is TRBJ2-2 and V is TRBV12-5, with 7 bases identical to TRBD1. CDR3 length: 16 amino acids. J was trimmed by 5 bases and V by 0 bases; bases with no gene match: 6. Germline V CDR1 and CDR2: LGHNT, FRNRAP. The CDR3 sequence is CASGLVTGQKTGELFF. The CDR3 DNA reads as TGTGCTAGTGGTTTGGTAACGGGACAGAAGACCGGGGAGCTGTTTTTT.

This clonotype was found many times. This chain connects TRBV20-1 to TRBJ1-4; 9 bases align to TRBD1. Germline CDR1 is DFQATT and CDR2 is SNEGSKA (reference sequence). Unmatched junction bases numbered 7, after V lost 4 bases and J lost 7 bases. The CDR3 covers 14 residues. Written as DNA, the CDR3 is TGCAGTGCTACCTCCGGGACAGGGATTGAAAAACTGTTTTTT. It yields the protein CSATSGTGIEKLFF.

There are many counts of this clonotype. The V call is TRBV28, the J call TRBJ2-7, with D unresolved. Germline V lookup: CDR1 MDHEN, CDR2 SYDVKM. This CDR3 contains 13 residues. The ends were cut back, 1 base at V and 1 base at J, with 5 bases in the middle. The chain's CDR3 is CASSLFESYEQYF. DNA for the CDR3: TGTGCCAGCAGTTTATTTGAATCCTACGAGCAGTACTTC.